Ten or more counts support the clone carrying this T cell receptor beta chain. Amplified TCR beta CDR3 regions derived from RNA transcripts. In the first-round RT-PCR of the TCR CDR3, the HTBI primer set was used. TCRdb reprocessed the multiplex PCR reads with MiXCR, giving one entry per CDR3 protein. The table has fewer than 550,000 distinct CDR3 sequences, roughly a quarter seen once. The data belong to a study of T cells in Graves' hyperthyroidism and ophthalmopathy. Germline loops: CDR1 SGHTA, CDR2 FQGTGA. CDR3 length: 13 residues. The ends were cut back, 6 bases at V and 4 bases at J, with 12 bases in the middle.

The chain joins TRBV7-3 to TRBJ1-1; D is unclear. The receptor was derived from a woman aged 25 to 39 with Graves' ophthalmopathy. Sequencing was carried out using blood. The CDR3 loop reads CASSLTAITEAFF. The CDR3 nucleotides are TGTGCCAGCAGTCTCACAGCTATCACTGAAGCTTTCTTT.